This T cell receptor (beta chain) was captured in a study of CD8 T cells in Susac syndrome. Study at large: There were Susac syndrome patients who were therapy-naive at blood draw, others on corticosteroids, and others on intravenous immunoglobulin alone. Study conclusions and caveats: Only a relatively small number of individuals were included in the TCR sequencing and HLA analysis.

About 0.5 to 1 ug RNA was reverse transcribed with random hexamers. TCRdb re-analysed the immunoSEQ multiplex PCR reads in MiXCR, keeping a single row per CDR3 protein. The table includes roughly 200,000 distinct CDR3 sequences, roughly 90% detected once. Sequencing of TCR beta was performed on blood CD8+ T cells and on blood CD4+ T cells. TEMRA cells underwent FACS enrichment and CD8+ and CD4+ T cells underwent negative isolation. V trimming: 6 bases; J trimming: 8 bases; junction bases outside the gene matches: 9. This CDR3 region has 14 residues. CDR1 KGHSH and CDR2 LQKENI come from the germline V gene. This clonotype is a singleton in its sample. The antigen remains unidentified.

The source of this sequence is a human donor with Susac syndrome. The sequencing input was CD4+ T cells from PBMCs. The V and J genes are TRBV18 and TRBJ1-3, with 8 positions matching TRBD1. The CDR3 nucleotides read TGTGCCAGCTCGCCGGGGACAGGACCATACACCATATATTTT. It codes for CASSPGTGPYTIYF.